The 6 T cell receptor beta chains below were found in one sample sequenced in a study of T cells after posttransplantation cyclophosphamide. Cells defined as naive were viable CD3+CD4+ or CD3+CD8+ and CCR7+CD45RA+CD45RO-CD95-CD27+CD28+. Clones were read by immunoSEQ multiplex PCR, and TCRdb kept only the in-frame ones, dropping some. This table holds 25,000 to 40,000 clones, 90% to 95% found once. What was sequenced was naive CD4+ T cells sorted from blood. These receptors originate from a young man in good health and a related stem cell transplant donor.

This clone was seen once. V is TRBV6-6 and J is TRBJ1-1, with 10 bases matching TRBD1. V dropped 4 bases and J dropped 4; count of bases not matched to a gene: 6. Germline V gives CDR1 MNHNY, CDR2 SVGAGI (reference sequence). CDR3 length: 15 residues. The CDR3 bases are TGTGCCAGCAGTTTTGATCGGACAGGGGGCACTGAAGCTTTCTTT. It translates to CASSFDRTGGTEAFF.

This clone was seen just once. V gene TRBV9 combines with J gene TRBJ2-5; 7 bases match TRBD2. Germline CDR1 SGDLS, CDR2 YYNGEE. V shed 0 bases and J 4 bases; nucleotides not matched to a gene: 0. This CDR3 has 13 residues. CDR3: CASSVAGGETQYF. In nucleotides, the CDR3 is TGTGCCAGCAGCGTAGCGGGGGGAGAGACCCAGTACTTC.

The genes are TRBV15 and TRBJ1-2, with D perhaps TRBD1 (6 bases). V lost 3 bases and J lost 2, with 25 bases in between. Germline V gene lookup returns CDR1 LNHNV and CDR2 YYDKDF (reference sequence). The CDR3 covers 19 residues. CDR3 nucleotides: TGTGCCACCAGCAGCTCCACACTTAAGGGGGAGGGGTGGAACTATGGCTACACCTTC. It specifies CATSSSTLKGEGWNYGYTF.

The chain employs TRBV6-5 and TRBJ2-7; 7 nucleotides align to TRBD2. This CDR3 has 13 amino acids. Germline values: CDR1 MNHEY, CDR2 SVGAGI. J was trimmed by 2 bases and V by 6 bases; bases with no gene match: 4. CDR3 nucleotide sequence: TGTGCCAGCAGAGAGAGCGGGGCCTACGAGCAGTACTTC. As protein: CASRESGAYEQYF.

The chain has TRBV28 and TRBJ2-7; D not certain. The germline V and J ends were trimmed by 6 bases and 0 bases, with 15 bases remaining between them. This CDR3 is 15 amino acids long. Germline V gene data show CDR1 as MDHEN and CDR2 as SYDVKM. CDR3 protein: CASSGPGLNSYEQYF. CDR3 nucleotides: TGTGCCAGCAGCGGCCCGGGTCTTAACTCCTACGAGCAGTACTTC.

The rearrangement uses TRBV6-5 and TRBJ2-7; TRBD1 aligns across 11 bases. CDR1 is MNHEY, CDR2 SVGAGI, per germline. Trimming took 6 bases from V and 3 from J; bases not matched to a gene: 7. This CDR3 spans 15 amino acids. In nucleotides, the CDR3 is TGTGCCAGCAGATATCCGGGACAGGGGGGCTACGAGCAGTACTTC. Its translation is CASRYPGQGGYEQYF.